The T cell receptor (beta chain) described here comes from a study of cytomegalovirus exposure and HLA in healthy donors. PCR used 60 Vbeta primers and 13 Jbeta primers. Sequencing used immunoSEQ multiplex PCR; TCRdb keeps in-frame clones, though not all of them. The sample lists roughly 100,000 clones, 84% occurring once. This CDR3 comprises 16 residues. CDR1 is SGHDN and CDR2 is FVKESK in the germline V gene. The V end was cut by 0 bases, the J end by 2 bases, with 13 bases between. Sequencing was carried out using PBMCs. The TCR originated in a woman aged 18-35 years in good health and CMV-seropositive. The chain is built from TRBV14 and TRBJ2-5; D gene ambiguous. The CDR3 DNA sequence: TGTGCCAGCAGCCAAGATGAAATGCTAGAACAAGAGACCCAGTACTTC. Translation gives CASSQDEMLEQETQYF.